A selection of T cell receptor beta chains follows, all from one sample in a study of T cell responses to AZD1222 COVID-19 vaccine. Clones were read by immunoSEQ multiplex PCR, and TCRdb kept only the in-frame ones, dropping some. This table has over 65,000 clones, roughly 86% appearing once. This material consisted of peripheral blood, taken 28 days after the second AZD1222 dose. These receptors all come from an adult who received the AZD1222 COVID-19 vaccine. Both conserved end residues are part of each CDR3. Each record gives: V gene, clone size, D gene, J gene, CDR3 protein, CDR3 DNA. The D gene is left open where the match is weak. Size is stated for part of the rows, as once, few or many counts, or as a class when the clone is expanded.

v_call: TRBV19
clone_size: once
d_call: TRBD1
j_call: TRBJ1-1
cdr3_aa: CASSFRGLRTEAFF
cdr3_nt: TGTGCCAGTAGTTTCAGGGGGCTAAGGACTGAAGCTTTCTTT

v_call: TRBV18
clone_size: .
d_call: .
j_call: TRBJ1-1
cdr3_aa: CASSHLQGGYTEAFF
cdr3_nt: TGTGCCAGCTCTCATCTTCAGGGAGGGTACACTGAAGCTTTCTTT

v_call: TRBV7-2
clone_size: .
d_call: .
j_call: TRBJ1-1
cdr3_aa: CASGWQGYTEAFF
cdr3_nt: TGTGCCAGCGGGTGGCAGGGTTACACTGAAGCTTTCTTT

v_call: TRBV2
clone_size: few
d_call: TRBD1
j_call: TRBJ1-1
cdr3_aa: CASSEGRGRTEAFF
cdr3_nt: TGTGCCAGCAGTGAAGGCAGGGGGCGAACTGAAGCTTTCTTT

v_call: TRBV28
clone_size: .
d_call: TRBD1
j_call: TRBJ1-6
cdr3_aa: CASSSRGQGWYSPLHF
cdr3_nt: TGTGCCAGCAGTTCCCGAGGACAGGGGTGGTATTCACCCCTCCACTTT

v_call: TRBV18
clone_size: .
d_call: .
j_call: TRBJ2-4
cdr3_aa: CASSPTDKNIQYF
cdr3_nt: TGTGCCAGCTCACCAACAGACAAAAACATTCAGTACTTC

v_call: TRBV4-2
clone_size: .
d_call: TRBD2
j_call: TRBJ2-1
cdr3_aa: CASSQDTGGSYNEQFF
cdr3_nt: TGTGCCAGCAGCCAAGATACGGGGGGCTCCTACAATGAGCAGTTCTTC

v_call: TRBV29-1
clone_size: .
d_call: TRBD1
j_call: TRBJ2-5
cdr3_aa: CSAKQGAVIETQYF
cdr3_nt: TGCAGCGCTAAACAGGGGGCCGTCATCGAGACCCAGTACTTC

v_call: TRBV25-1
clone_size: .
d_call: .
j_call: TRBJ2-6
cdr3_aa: CASSEWEISGANVLTF
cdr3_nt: TGTGCCAGCAGTGAATGGGAGATCTCTGGGGCCAACGTCCTGACTTTC

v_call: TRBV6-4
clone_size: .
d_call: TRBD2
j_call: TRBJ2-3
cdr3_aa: CASSPLAGGSTDTQYF
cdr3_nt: TGTGCCAGCAGTCCTCTAGCGGGAGGAAGCACAGATACGCAGTATTTT

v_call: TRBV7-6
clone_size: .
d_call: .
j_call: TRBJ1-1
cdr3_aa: CASSLVGQNTEAFF
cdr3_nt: TGTGCCAGCAGCTTAGTGGGACAGAACACTGAAGCTTTCTTT

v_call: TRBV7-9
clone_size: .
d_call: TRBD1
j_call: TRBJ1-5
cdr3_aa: CASSPGQGNQPQHF
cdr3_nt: TGTGCCAGCAGTCCAGGACAGGGCAATCAGCCCCAGCATTTT

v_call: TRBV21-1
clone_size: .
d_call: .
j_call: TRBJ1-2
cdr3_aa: CASSKVAAFTYGYTF
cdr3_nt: TGTGCCAGCAGCAAAGTGGCAGCCTTTACCTATGGCTACACCTTC

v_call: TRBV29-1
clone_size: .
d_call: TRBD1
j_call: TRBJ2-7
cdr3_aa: CSGGQGGEQYF
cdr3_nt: TGCAGCGGTGGACAGGGGGGCGAGCAGTACTTC

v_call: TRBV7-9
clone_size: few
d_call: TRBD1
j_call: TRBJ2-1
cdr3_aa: CASSSDQGARINEQFF
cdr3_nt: TGTGCCAGCAGCTCGGACCAGGGGGCGCGCATCAATGAGCAGTTCTTC

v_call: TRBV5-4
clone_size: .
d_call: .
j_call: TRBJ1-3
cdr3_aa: CASSRDTYSGNTIYF
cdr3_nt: TGTGCCAGCAGCCGGGACACATACTCTGGAAACACCATATATTTT

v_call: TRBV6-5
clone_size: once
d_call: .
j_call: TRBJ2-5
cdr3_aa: CASSYYGQIEETQYF
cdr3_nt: TGTGCCAGCAGTTACTACGGACAGATTGAAGAGACCCAGTACTTC

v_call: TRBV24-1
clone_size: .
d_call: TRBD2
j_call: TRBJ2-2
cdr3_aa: CATSVGSGDTGELFF
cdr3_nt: TGTGCCACCAGTGTTGGTAGCGGGGACACCGGGGAGCTGTTTTTT

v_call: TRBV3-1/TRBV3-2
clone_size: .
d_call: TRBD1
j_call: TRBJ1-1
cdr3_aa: CASSQDWGQTNTEAFF
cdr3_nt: TGTGCCAGCAGCCAAGATTGGGGACAGACAAACACTGAAGCTTTCTTT

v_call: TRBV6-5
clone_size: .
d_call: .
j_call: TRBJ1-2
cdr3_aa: CASRGRDGTNYGYTF
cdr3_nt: TGTGCCAGCAGGGGGCGAGACGGGACTAACTATGGCTACACCTTC

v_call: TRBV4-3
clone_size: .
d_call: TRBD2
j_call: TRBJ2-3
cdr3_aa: CASSQDLAGGPDTQYF
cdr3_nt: TGCGCCAGCAGCCAAGATCTAGCGGGAGGGCCAGATACGCAGTATTTT

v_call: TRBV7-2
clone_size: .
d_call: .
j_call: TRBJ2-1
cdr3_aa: CASSLGSSPNEQFF
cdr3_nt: TGTGCCAGCAGCTTAGGATCTAGTCCCAATGAGCAGTTCTTC

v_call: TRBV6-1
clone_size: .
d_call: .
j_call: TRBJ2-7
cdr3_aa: CASSEDRRQSSYEQYF
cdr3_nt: TGTGCCAGCAGTGAAGATCGTCGACAGAGCTCCTACGAGCAGTACTTC

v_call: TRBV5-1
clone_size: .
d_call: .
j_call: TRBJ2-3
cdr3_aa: CASSWRQQGGTDTQYF
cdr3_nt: TGCGCCAGCAGCTGGAGACAACAGGGTGGAACAGATACGCAGTATTTT

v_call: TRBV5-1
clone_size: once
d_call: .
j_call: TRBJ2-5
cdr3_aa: CASSLEGYMGEETQYF
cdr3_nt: TGCGCCAGCAGCTTGGAAGGTTACATGGGCGAAGAGACCCAGTACTTC

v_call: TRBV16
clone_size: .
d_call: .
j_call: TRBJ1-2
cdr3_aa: CASSQSRAVNYGYTF
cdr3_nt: TGTGCCAGCAGCCAATCACGGGCGGTAAACTATGGCTACACCTTC

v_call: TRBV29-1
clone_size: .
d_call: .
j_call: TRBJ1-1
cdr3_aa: CSASSGTEAFF
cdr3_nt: TGCAGCGCAAGCAGCGGAACTGAAGCTTTCTTT

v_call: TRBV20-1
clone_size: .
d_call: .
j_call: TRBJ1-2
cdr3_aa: CSASEDYGYTF
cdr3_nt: TGCAGTGCTAGTGAGGACTATGGCTACACCTTC

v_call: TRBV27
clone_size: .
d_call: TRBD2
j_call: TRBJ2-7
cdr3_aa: CASSRLAGGPGEQYF
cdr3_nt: TGTGCCAGCAGCCGACTAGCGGGAGGACCAGGGGAGCAGTACTTC

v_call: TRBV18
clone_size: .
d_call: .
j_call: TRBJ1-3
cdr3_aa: CASSPLDSSGNTIYF
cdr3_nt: TGTGCCAGCTCACCCCTCGACAGCTCTGGAAACACCATATATTTT

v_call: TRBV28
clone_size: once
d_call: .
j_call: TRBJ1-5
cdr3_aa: CASSLSTGSNQPQHF
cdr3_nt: TGTGCCAGCAGTTTATCCACAGGGAGCAATCAGCCCCAGCATTTT

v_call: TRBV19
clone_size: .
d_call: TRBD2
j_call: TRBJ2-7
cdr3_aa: CASRTSGSLTYEQYF
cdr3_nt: TGTGCCAGTAGGACTAGCGGGAGTTTAACCTACGAGCAGTACTTC

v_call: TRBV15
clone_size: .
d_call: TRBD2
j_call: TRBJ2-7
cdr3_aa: CATSGTRGLYEQYF
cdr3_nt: TGTGCCACCAGTGGGACTAGAGGTCTATACGAGCAGTACTTC

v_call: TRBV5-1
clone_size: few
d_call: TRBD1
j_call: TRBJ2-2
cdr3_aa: CASSNPTGAGAPFKNTGELFF
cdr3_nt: TGCGCCAGCAGCAACCCGACAGGGGCCGGGGCCCCTTTCAAAAACACCGGGGAGCTGTTTTTT

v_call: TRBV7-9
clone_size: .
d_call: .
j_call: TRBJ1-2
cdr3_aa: CASSLEVPGTSSGYTF
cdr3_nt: TGTGCCAGCAGCTTAGAGGTCCCCGGGACCTCCTCCGGCTACACCTTC

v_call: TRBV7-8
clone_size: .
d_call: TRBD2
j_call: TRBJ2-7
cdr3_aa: CASSLLAGGYEQYF
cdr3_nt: TGTGCCAGCAGCTTACTAGCGGGGGGCTACGAGCAGTACTTC

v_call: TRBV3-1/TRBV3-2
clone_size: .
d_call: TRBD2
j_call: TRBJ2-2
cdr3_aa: CASSQNRDYLSGELFF
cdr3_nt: TGTGCCAGCAGCCAGAATAGGGACTATTTATCCGGGGAGCTGTTTTTT

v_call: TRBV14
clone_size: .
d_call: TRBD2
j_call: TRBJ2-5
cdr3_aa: CASSQELGTSGSFWETQYF
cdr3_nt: TGTGCCAGCAGCCAAGAACTCGGGACTAGCGGGAGTTTTTGGGAGACCCAGTACTTC

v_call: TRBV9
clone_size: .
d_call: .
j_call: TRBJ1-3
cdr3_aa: CASSVATGNTIYF
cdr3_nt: TGTGCCAGCAGCGTAGCGACTGGAAACACCATATATTTT

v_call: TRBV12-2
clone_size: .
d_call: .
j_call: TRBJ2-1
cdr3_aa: CASRSSQGGYYNEQFF
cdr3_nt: TGTGCAAGTCGCTCGTCCCAGGGGGGATACTACAATGAGCAGTTCTTC

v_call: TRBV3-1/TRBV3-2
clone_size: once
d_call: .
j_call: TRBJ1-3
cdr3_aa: CASTPGFSGNTIYF
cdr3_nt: TGTGCCAGCACCCCAGGGTTCTCTGGAAACACCATATATTTT

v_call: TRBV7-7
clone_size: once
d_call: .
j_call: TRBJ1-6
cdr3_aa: CASSLEVPTLRGGRMSPLHF
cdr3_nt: TGTGCTAGCAGCTTAGAGGTCCCTACACTCAGGGGAGGGAGGATGTCACCCCTCCACTTT

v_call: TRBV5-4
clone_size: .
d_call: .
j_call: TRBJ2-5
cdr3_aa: CASSLGPDQETQYF
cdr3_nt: TGTGCCAGCAGCTTGGGGCCGGACCAAGAGACCCAGTACTTC

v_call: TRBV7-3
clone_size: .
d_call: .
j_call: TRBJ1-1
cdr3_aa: CASSLTSAENTEAFF
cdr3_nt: TGTGCCAGCAGCTTAACCTCCGCGGAGAACACTGAAGCTTTCTTT

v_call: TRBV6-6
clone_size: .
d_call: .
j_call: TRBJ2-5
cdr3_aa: CASSYYQGQETQYF
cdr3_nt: TGTGCCAGCAGTTACTACCAGGGACAAGAGACCCAGTACTTC

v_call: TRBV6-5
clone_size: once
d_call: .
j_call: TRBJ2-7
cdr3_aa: CASSSQGGSSYEQYF
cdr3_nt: TGTGCCAGCAGCTCCCAGGGTGGGAGCTCCTACGAGCAGTACTTC

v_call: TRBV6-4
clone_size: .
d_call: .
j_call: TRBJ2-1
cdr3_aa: CASSEGGSYNEQFF
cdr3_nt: TGTGCCAGCAGTGAGGGAGGCTCCTACAATGAGCAGTTCTTC

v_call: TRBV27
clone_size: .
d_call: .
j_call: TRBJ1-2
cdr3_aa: CASSLSAYYGYTF
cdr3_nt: TGTGCCAGCAGTTTATCGGCGTACTATGGCTACACCTTC

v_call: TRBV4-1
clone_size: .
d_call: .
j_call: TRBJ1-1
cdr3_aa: CASSQVLFAPGPAFF
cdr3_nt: TGCGCCAGCAGCCAAGTCCTCTTCGCTCCAGGGCCCGCTTTCTTT

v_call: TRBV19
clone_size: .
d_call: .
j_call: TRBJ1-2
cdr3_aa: CASQGDGYTF
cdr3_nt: TGTGCCAGCCAAGGGGATGGCTACACCTTC